This TCR beta chain originates from a study of T cells in narcolepsy. Whole-study context: Enrolled donors included narcolepsy type 1 or type 2 patients and healthy controls. Points from the study as a whole: Comparing one patient's CSF and blood CD4+ clonotypes highlighted HCRT- and TRIB2-specific autoreactive clonotypes. Healthy controls reportedly lacked the autoreactive clonotypes serially found in patients' blood.

With respect to this clone: What it binds is unknown.

Here immunoSEQ multiplex PCR was the method, and the copy in TCRdb shows in-frame clones only, minus some. The sample contains tens of thousands of clones, 88% of which appear only once. In germline, CDR1 is SGHTA, CDR2 FQGTGA. This CDR3 spans 16 amino acids. V gave up 0 bases and J gave up 5 bases, with 16 bases separating them. This sequence was found in a human donor with narcolepsy. Sequenced material: CD45RA- memory CD4+ T cells from PBMCs. The genes are TRBV7-3 and TRBJ1-1, with D tentatively TRBD1 (6 bases). The CDR3 sequence is CASSLTGGNVRTEAFF. The CDR3 nucleotides are TGTGCCAGCAGCTTAACCGGGGGCAACGTTAGGACTGAAGCTTTCTTT.